A selection of T cell receptor beta chains follows, all from one sample in a study of neoadjuvant nivolumab and ipilimumab in lung cancer. Sequenced by immunoSEQ multiplex PCR; TCRdb stores in-frame clones only, minus some. The sample holds some 37,000 clones; about 88% are singletons and the top ten take approximately 3.5%. The specimen was peripheral blood, collected before neoadjuvant nivolumab, alone or with ipilimumab. Receptors originate from an adult with non-small cell lung cancer. The CDR3 runs from the conserved cysteine through the conserved F or W. The D gene is left open where the match is weak. Not every row has a clone size; where given, it reads once, few, many or a size class.

size,J,V,D,DNA,CDR3
-,TRBJ2-3,TRBV7-2,-,TGTGCCAGCAGCTTACAGAAAAGCACAGATACGCAGTATTTT,CASSLQKSTDTQYF
few,TRBJ2-3,TRBV11-2,-,TGTGCCAGCAGCTTAGGACTAGATACGCAGTATTTT,CASSLGLDTQYF
-,TRBJ2-7,TRBV7-9,-,TGTGCCAGCAGCTCCGCGACTAACAGGGTTCCCTACGAGCAGTACTTC,CASSSATNRVPYEQYF
-,TRBJ1-2,TRBV7-2,-,TGTGCCAGCAGCCCCCCCCAGCGGGGGCCCTATGGCTACACCTTC,CASSPPQRGPYGYTF
-,TRBJ2-1,TRBV7-3,-,TGTGCCAGCAGCTTATTGGCGGGTAGATACAATGAGCAGTTCTTC,CASSLLAGRYNEQFF
once,TRBJ1-4,TRBV5-4,-,TGTGCCAGCAGCTTGCGGACGCGGGGGGATGAAAAACTGTTTTTT,CASSLRTRGDEKLFF
-,TRBJ1-5,TRBV28,-,TGTGCCAGCAGGACCCCAGGGGATCAGCCCCAGCATTTT,CASRTPGDQPQHF
-,TRBJ2-3,TRBV5-1,-,TGCGCCAGCAGCTCAGGGACCACCTCTAGCACAGATACGCAGTATTTT,CASSSGTTSSTDTQYF
-,TRBJ1-4,TRBV30,TRBD1,TGTGCCTGGAGTCCACGGACAGGTGCTAATGAAAAACTGTTTTTT,CAWSPRTGANEKLFF
once,TRBJ2-2,TRBV18,-,TGTGCCAGCTCACCAAGGGGGTCTCTAGGCACCGGGGAGCTGTTTTTT,CASSPRGSLGTGELFF
-,TRBJ2-1,TRBV9,-,TGTGCCAGCAGCGTAGAGGGTTACAATGAGCAGTTCTTC,CASSVEGYNEQFF
-,TRBJ1-1,TRBV20-1,-,TGCAGTGCTAGATTCCTAACTGAAGCTTTCTTT,CSARFLTEAFF
once,TRBJ2-7,TRBV19,-,TGTGCCAGTAGTATAAGGACAAGGTCCTACGAGCAGTACTTC,CASSIRTRSYEQYF
-,TRBJ1-1,TRBV9,-,TGTGCCAGCAGCGCGGGGAACACTGAAGCTTTCTTT,CASSAGNTEAFF
-,TRBJ2-7,TRBV6-5,TRBD2,TGTGCCAGCAGACCCCACGGGACTAGCGGGGAATTACGGTACTTC,CASRPHGTSGELRYF
-,TRBJ2-3,TRBV7-2,TRBD2,TGTGCCAGCAGCCTGACAAGCGGGAGGACAGATACGCAGTATTTT,CASSLTSGRTDTQYF
-,TRBJ2-1,TRBV5-4,-,TGTGCCAGCAGCAGACCGGGAGAAGGGAATGAGCAGTTCTTC,CASSRPGEGNEQFF
-,TRBJ2-3,TRBV5-1,-,TGCGCCAGCAGGACTACAGATACGCAGTATTTT,CASRTTDTQYF
-,TRBJ2-2,TRBV30,TRBD2,TGTGCCTCGGAGGAACTAGCGGCGAACACCGGGGAGCTGTTTTTT,CASEELAANTGELFF
-,TRBJ1-4,TRBV6-1,-,TGTGCCAGCAGTGAGGTGTGGAATGAAAAACTGTTTTTT,CASSEVWNEKLFF
-,TRBJ1-1,TRBV5-1,TRBD1,TGCGCCAGCACCAGCCCTTCAGGGGGCACTGAAGCTTTCTTT,CASTSPSGGTEAFF
-,TRBJ2-7,TRBV7-2,-,TGTGCCAGCAGCTCTTCGTGGGGGCAGGGGATGAACGAGCAGTACTTC,CASSSSWGQGMNEQYF
-,TRBJ1-2,TRBV7-2,-,TGTGCCAGCAGCCGGGACAAACAATATGGCTACACCTTC,CASSRDKQYGYTF
-,TRBJ1-5,TRBV30,TRBD1,TGTGCCTGGAGTTCAACAGGGGGCAATCAGCCCCAGCATTTT,CAWSSTGGNQPQHF
-,TRBJ2-1,TRBV7-3,TRBD1,TGTGCCAGCAGCTTAACCCCGACAGGGTTCGATGAGCAGTTCTTC,CASSLTPTGFDEQFF
-,TRBJ2-1,TRBV6-5,TRBD1,TGTGCCAGCAGTCGACAGGGGTTCAATGAGCAGTTCTTC,CASSRQGFNEQFF